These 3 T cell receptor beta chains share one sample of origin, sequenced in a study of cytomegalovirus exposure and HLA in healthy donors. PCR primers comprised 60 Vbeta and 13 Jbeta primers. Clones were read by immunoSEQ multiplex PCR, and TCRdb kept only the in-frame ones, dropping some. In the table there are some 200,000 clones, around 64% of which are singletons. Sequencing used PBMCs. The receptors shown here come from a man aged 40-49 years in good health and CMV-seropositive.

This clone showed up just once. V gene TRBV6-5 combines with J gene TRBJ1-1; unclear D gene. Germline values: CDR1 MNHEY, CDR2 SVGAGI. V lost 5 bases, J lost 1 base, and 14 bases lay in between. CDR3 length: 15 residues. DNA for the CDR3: TGTGCCAGCAGTCCCTCTTTAACATGGAACACTGAAGCTTTCTTT. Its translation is CASSPSLTWNTEAFF.

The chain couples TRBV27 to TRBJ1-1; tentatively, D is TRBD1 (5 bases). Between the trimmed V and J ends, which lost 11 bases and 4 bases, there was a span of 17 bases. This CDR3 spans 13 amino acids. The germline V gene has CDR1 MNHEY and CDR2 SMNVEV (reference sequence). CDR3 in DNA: TGTGCCTGTGGAGCAGGGTCGGGCACTGAAGCTTTCTTT. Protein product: CACGAGSGTEAFF.

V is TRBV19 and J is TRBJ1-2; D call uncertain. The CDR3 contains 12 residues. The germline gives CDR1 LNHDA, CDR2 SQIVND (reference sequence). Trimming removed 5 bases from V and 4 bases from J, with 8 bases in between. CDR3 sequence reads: CASSPRGYGYTF. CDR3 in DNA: TGTGCCAGTAGTCCGCGGGGCTATGGCTACACCTTC.